This T cell receptor beta chain was recovered during a study of Tregs in tolerant kidney transplant recipients (dated by TCRdb to about 2019). For the study in its entirety: Before combined kidney and bone marrow transplantation, this study identified donor-specific regulatory T cells using TCRbeta sequencing and then followed those same cells after transplant. In a few healthy controls, several methods of expanding Tregs specific for an allogeneic donor were compared by TCRbeta repertoire sequencing. General conclusions and limits of the study: Biological reproducibility was not directly addressed, though technical replication error appeared minimal. Because the study included only a small number of patients, the results must be confirmed in larger populations and under other immunosuppression protocols. Expanding Tregs with activated donor B cells appeared to identify the most biologically relevant and donor-specific TCRbeta repertoire.

A note on this clone: Its antigen specificity is not known. The sample holds no much larger clone one base away, and base qualities are not on file.

Thawed PBMCs were FACS-sorted into unstimulated Tregs (CD4+CD25+CD127-), CD4+ non-Tregs (CD4+CD25-), CD4 cells and CD8 cells. Healthy control blood came either as purchased buffy coats or from healthy volunteers. Healthy control blood was separated into PBMCs by Ficoll density gradient and cryopreserved, and patient PBMCs were collected both before and after transplant. V is shortened by 1 base, J by 5 bases, and the region joining them spans 15 bases. Looking up the germline V gene yields CDR1 SGHTA and CDR2 FQGNSA. Including cysteine and phenylalanine, the CDR3 has 16 amino acids. Of the read, only the CDR3 DNA is kept; its 48 bases are in frame from base 1. Genomic DNA was extracted from sorted cells with the QIAGEN DNeasy Blood and Tissue Kit for TCRbeta CDR3 sequencing. Through immunoSEQ, high-throughput TCRbeta CDR3 sequencing was done commercially, including PCR amplification with internal controls and bias correction. The study's processing was this. A unique productive TCRbeta sequence was defined by the CDR3 nucleotide sequence when primers matched, and otherwise by the CDR3 amino acid sequence together with the Vbeta and Jbeta genes. As a correction for sorting error, sequences shared between sorted populations at a frequency ratio of 2:1 or less were discarded, and the remaining shared sequences were assigned to the higher population. A sequence counted as donor-reactive if, in CFSE-low cells, the sequence had a frequency of at least 0.01% and was expanded at least 5-fold compared with unstimulated cells. Jensen-Shannon divergence calculated on the top 100 TCRbeta sequences ranked by frequency was used to measure repertoire divergence. For samples with multiple sequencing runs, sorting error was corrected separately for each run before the runs were pooled. This immuneACCESS table, as held by TCRdb, lists in-frame sequences with V and J called but not all clones. Of the missing ones, under half trace to an unresolved V gene in checked studies; the others have no known cause. The V and J calls and clone size come from that table; D and trimming were worked out from the DNA. This sample holds about 240,000 clones; more than 65% were observed only once. The ten biggest clones cover under 0.65% of the sample.

The sample was CD4+ T cells from blood. The TCR sequence derives from a human donor in good health. In this chain, TRBV7-2 is recombined with TRBJ1-5, with the D segment identity uncertain. The CDR3 protein is CASSLVGPGGDQPQHF. The sequence in DNA is TGTGCCAGCAGCTTAGTGGGCCCGGGAGGAGATCAGCCCCAGCATTTT.